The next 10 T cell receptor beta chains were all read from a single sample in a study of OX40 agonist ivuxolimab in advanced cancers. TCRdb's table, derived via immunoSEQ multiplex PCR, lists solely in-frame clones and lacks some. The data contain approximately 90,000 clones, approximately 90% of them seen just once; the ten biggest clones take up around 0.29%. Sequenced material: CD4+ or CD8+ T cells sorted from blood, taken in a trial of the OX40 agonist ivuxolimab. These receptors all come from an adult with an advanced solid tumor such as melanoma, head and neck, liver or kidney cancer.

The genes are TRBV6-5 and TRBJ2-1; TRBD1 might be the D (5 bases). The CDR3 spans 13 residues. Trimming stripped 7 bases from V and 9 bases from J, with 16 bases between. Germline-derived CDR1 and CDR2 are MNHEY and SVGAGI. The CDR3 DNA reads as TGTGCCAGCACGAGGCAGGGTTCGAGTGAGCAGTTCTTC. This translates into CASTRQGSSEQFF.

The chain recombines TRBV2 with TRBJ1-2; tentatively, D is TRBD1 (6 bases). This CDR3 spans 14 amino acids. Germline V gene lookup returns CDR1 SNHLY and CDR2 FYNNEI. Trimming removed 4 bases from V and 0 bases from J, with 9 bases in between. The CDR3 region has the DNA TGTGCCAGCAGTGTGGGGGGCACTAACTATGGCTACACCTTC. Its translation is CASSVGGTNYGYTF.

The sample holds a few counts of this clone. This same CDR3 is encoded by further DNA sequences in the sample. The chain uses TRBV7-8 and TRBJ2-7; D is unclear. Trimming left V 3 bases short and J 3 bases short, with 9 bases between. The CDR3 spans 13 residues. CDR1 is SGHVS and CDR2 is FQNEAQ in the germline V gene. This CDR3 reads CASSLGLGYEQYF. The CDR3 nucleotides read TGTGCCAGCAGCTTGGGCTTAGGCTACGAGCAGTACTTC.

The CDR3 region has the DNA TGTGCCAGTAGCCTCGGGGGGAGGTCCTACGAGCAGTACTTC. Protein sequence: CASSLGGRSYEQYF. This rearrangement joins TRBV19 to TRBJ2-7, with 7 bases aligning to TRBD2. The V gene end was trimmed by 6 bases and the J gene end by 1 base; junction bases not matched to a gene: 6. Germline V gene sequence: CDR1 LNHDA, CDR2 SQIVND (reference sequence). The CDR3 extends over 14 amino acids.

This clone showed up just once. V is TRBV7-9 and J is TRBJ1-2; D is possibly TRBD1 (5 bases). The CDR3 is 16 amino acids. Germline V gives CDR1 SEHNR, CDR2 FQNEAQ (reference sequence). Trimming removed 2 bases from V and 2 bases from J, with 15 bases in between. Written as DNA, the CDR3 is TGTGCCAGCAGCTTACCCTTGGGGACCCAAAACTATGGCTACACCTTC. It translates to CASSLPLGTQNYGYTF.

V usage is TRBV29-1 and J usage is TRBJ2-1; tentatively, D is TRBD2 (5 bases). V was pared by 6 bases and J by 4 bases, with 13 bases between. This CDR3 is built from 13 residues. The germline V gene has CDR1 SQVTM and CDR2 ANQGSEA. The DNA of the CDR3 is TGCAGCGTGGCCGGAGGCCCATACAATGAGCAGTTCTTC. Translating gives CSVAGGPYNEQFF.

For the CDR3, the DNA is TGTGCCAGCAGCCAAGATGACTGGCCGTTGGCAGATACGCAGTATTTT. Amino acids: CASSQDDWPLADTQYF. The chain is built from TRBV14 and TRBJ2-3; no firm D call. The V and J ends lost 0 bases and 4 bases respectively, with 14 bases between them. Germline V gives CDR1 SGHDN, CDR2 FVKESK. The CDR3 extends over 16 amino acids.

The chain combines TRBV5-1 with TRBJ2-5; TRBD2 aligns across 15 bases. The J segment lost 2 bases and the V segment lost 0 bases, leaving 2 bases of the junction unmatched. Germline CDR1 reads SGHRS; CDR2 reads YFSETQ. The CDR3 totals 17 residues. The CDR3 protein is CASSLGGLAGGQETQYF. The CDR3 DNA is TGCGCCAGCAGCTTGGGAGGACTAGCGGGGGGGCAAGAGACCCAGTACTTC. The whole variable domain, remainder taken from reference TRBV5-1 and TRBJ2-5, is KAGVTQTPRYLIKTRGQQVTLSCSPISGHRSVSWYQQTPGQGLQFLFEYFSETQRNKGNFPGRFSGRQFSNSRSEMNVSTLELGDSALYLCASSLGGLAGGQETQYFGPGTRLLVL.

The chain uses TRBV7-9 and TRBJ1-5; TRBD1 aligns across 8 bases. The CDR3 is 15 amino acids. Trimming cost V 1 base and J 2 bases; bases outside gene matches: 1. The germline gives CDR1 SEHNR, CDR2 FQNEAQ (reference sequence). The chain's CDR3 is CASSLGTGRNQPQHF. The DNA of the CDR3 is TGTGCCAGCAGCTTAGGGACAGGGCGCAATCAGCCCCAGCATTTT.

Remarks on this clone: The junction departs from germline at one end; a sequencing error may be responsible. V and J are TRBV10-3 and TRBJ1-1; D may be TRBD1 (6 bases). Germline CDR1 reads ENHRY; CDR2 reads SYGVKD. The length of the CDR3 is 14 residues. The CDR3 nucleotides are TGTGCCAGCAGTGAAGCCTTCCAGGGGACTGAAGCTTTCTTT. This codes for CASSEAFQGTEAFF.